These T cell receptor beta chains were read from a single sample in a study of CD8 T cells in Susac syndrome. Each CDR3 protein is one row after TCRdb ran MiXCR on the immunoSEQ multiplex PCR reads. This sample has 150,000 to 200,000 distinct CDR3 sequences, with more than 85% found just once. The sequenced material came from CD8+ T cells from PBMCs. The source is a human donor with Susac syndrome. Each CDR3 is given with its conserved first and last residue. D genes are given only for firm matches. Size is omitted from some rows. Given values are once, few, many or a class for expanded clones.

cdr3_nt: TGTGCCAGCAGCCCCTCGGACAGGGGGCTGGATGGCTACACCTTC; cdr3_aa: CASSPSDRGLDGYTF; v_call: TRBV4-2; j_call: TRBJ1-2; clone_size: -; d_call: TRBD1
cdr3_nt: TGTGCCAGCAGCGGGGCCGGGACGGGAATCTCCTACAATGAGCAGTTCTTC; cdr3_aa: CASSGAGTGISYNEQFF; v_call: TRBV9; j_call: TRBJ2-1; clone_size: -; d_call: -
cdr3_nt: TGTGCCAGCAGTTACCTCACTGGAAACACCATATATTTT; cdr3_aa: CASSYLTGNTIYF; v_call: TRBV6-5; j_call: TRBJ1-3; clone_size: -; d_call: -
cdr3_nt: TGTGCCAGCAGCTTAGGAGGAAATAACTATGGCTACACCTTC; cdr3_aa: CASSLGGNNYGYTF; v_call: TRBV13; j_call: TRBJ1-2; clone_size: -; d_call: -
cdr3_nt: TGTGCCACCAGTGATCCGGGACTAGAGGAGACCCAGTACTTC; cdr3_aa: CATSDPGLEETQYF; v_call: TRBV24-1; j_call: TRBJ2-5; clone_size: -; d_call: TRBD2
cdr3_nt: TGCGCCAGCAGCCAAGAGGACAGAGAAGAGACCCAGTACTTC; cdr3_aa: CASSQEDREETQYF; v_call: TRBV4-1; j_call: TRBJ2-5; clone_size: -; d_call: -
cdr3_nt: TGTGCCAGCAGTAGGGGGGCGGTAGGCGGGGAGCTGTTTTTT; cdr3_aa: CASSRGAVGGELFF; v_call: TRBV25-1; j_call: TRBJ2-2; clone_size: -; d_call: -
cdr3_nt: TGTGCCACCAGCAGCCGGGACAGGGTTGATACGCAGTATTTT; cdr3_aa: CATSSRDRVDTQYF; v_call: TRBV15; j_call: TRBJ2-3; clone_size: -; d_call: TRBD1
cdr3_nt: TGTGCCAGCAGCTTATCGGTGGGTCAGGGGTCCTCACCCCTCCACTTT; cdr3_aa: CASSLSVGQGSSPLHF; v_call: TRBV7-6; j_call: TRBJ1-6; clone_size: -; d_call: -
cdr3_nt: TGTGCCAGCAGCCCGTCCTGGACGGAACAAGAGACCCAGTACTTC; cdr3_aa: CASSPSWTEQETQYF; v_call: TRBV7-9; j_call: TRBJ2-5; clone_size: -; d_call: -
cdr3_nt: TGCGCCAGCAGACGTCTAGCGGGAGCCGATGAGCAGTTCTTC; cdr3_aa: CASRRLAGADEQFF; v_call: TRBV4-1; j_call: TRBJ2-1; clone_size: -; d_call: TRBD2
cdr3_nt: TGTGCCAGCAGCCCATATTCTGGACTAGCGGAGTCCAATGAGCAGTTCTTC; cdr3_aa: CASSPYSGLAESNEQFF; v_call: TRBV3-1; j_call: TRBJ2-1; clone_size: -; d_call: TRBD2
cdr3_nt: TGTGCCAGCAGCTCCGGACTAAGGGTACAGTTCTTC; cdr3_aa: CASSSGLRVQFF; v_call: TRBV7-9; j_call: TRBJ2-1; clone_size: -; d_call: -
cdr3_nt: TGTGCTAGCAGCTTAGTCGGACAAGAGACCCAGTACTTC; cdr3_aa: CASSLVGQETQYF; v_call: TRBV7-7; j_call: TRBJ2-5; clone_size: -; d_call: -
cdr3_nt: TGTGCCAGCAGGTCAGGGGGCTTCCACGAGCAGTACTTC; cdr3_aa: CASRSGGFHEQYF; v_call: TRBV27; j_call: TRBJ2-7; clone_size: -; d_call: TRBD1
cdr3_nt: TGTGCCTGGAGTGTAGGGGGGGCTGATGAGCAGTACTTC; cdr3_aa: CAWSVGGADEQYF; v_call: TRBV30; j_call: TRBJ2-7; clone_size: -; d_call: -
cdr3_nt: TGTGCCTGGAACCTACGCCCAGGGGTTGGGCAGTTCTTC; cdr3_aa: CAWNLRPGVGQFF; v_call: TRBV30; j_call: TRBJ2-1; clone_size: -; d_call: -
cdr3_nt: TGTGCCAGCAGTTACAGGGGCAGGATCAACACTGAAGCTTTCTTT; cdr3_aa: CASSYRGRINTEAFF; v_call: TRBV6-5; j_call: TRBJ1-1; clone_size: -; d_call: -
cdr3_nt: TGTGCCATCAGTTCAACGGGACAGGGGGCTTTCTTT; cdr3_aa: CAISSTGQGAFF; v_call: TRBV10-3; j_call: TRBJ1-1; clone_size: once; d_call: TRBD1
cdr3_nt: TGTGCCAGCAGACCCGACGGGTACGAGCAGTACTTC; cdr3_aa: CASRPDGYEQYF; v_call: TRBV28; j_call: TRBJ2-7; clone_size: once; d_call: -
cdr3_nt: TGTGCCAGCAGCCTCGTCAGGGGGCGTTTAGAGACCCAGTACTTC; cdr3_aa: CASSLVRGRLETQYF; v_call: TRBV3-1; j_call: TRBJ2-5; clone_size: -; d_call: TRBD1
cdr3_nt: TGCGCCAGCAGCCAACTAGCGGATGCGGAGGAGCAGTTCTTC; cdr3_aa: CASSQLADAEEQFF; v_call: TRBV4-1; j_call: TRBJ2-1; clone_size: -; d_call: TRBD2
cdr3_nt: TGCGCCAGCAGCTTGGGGGTGATCGGGAACACTGAAGCTTTCTTT; cdr3_aa: CASSLGVIGNTEAFF; v_call: TRBV5-1; j_call: TRBJ1-1; clone_size: -; d_call: -
cdr3_nt: TGTGCCAGTGCATTACAGATCCCGAACACCGGGGAGCTGTTTTTT; cdr3_aa: CASALQIPNTGELFF; v_call: TRBV12-3/TRBV12-4; j_call: TRBJ2-2; clone_size: once; d_call: -
cdr3_nt: TGTGCCAGCAGCTTCGCAGGGGGCGAGTATGGCTACACCTTC; cdr3_aa: CASSFAGGEYGYTF; v_call: TRBV11-2; j_call: TRBJ1-2; clone_size: -; d_call: TRBD1
cdr3_nt: TGTGCCAGCAGCTTGATCGCCGACATACGAGAGGCCGACAATGAAAAACTGTTTTTT; cdr3_aa: CASSLIADIREADNEKLFF; v_call: TRBV11-2; j_call: TRBJ1-4; clone_size: -; d_call: -
cdr3_nt: TGCAGTGCTAGAGATTCGGACTCCTACGAGCAGTACTTC; cdr3_aa: CSARDSDSYEQYF; v_call: TRBV20-1; j_call: TRBJ2-7; clone_size: -; d_call: -
cdr3_nt: TGTGCCAGCAGCGTAGGTGAAGGGTCCACTGAAGCTTTCTTT; cdr3_aa: CASSVGEGSTEAFF; v_call: TRBV9; j_call: TRBJ1-1; clone_size: -; d_call: -
cdr3_nt: TGCAGCGCCCGACTAGCGGTTTACAATGAGCAGTTCTTC; cdr3_aa: CSARLAVYNEQFF; v_call: TRBV29-1; j_call: TRBJ2-1; clone_size: -; d_call: TRBD2
cdr3_nt: TGTGCCAGCAGCCAAGGGACACCTTACAATGAGCAGTTCTTC; cdr3_aa: CASSQGTPYNEQFF; v_call: TRBV14; j_call: TRBJ2-1; clone_size: -; d_call: -
cdr3_nt: TGTGCCAGCAGTCCGCTGAACTCTGGAAACACCATATATTTT; cdr3_aa: CASSPLNSGNTIYF; v_call: TRBV2; j_call: TRBJ1-3; clone_size: -; d_call: -
cdr3_nt: TGTGCCAGCAGCTTAGACTCTTCCCGGGGAGAGACCCAGTACTTC; cdr3_aa: CASSLDSSRGETQYF; v_call: TRBV7-6; j_call: TRBJ2-5; clone_size: -; d_call: -
cdr3_nt: TGCAGTGCTAGAGGAGAGGGGGTGAACATTCAGTACTTC; cdr3_aa: CSARGEGVNIQYF; v_call: TRBV20-1; j_call: TRBJ2-4; clone_size: -; d_call: -
cdr3_nt: TGTGCCTGGAGTGTAGGTAACGAGCAGTACTTC; cdr3_aa: CAWSVGNEQYF; v_call: TRBV30; j_call: TRBJ2-7; clone_size: -; d_call: -
cdr3_nt: TGCAGTGCTGGAAGGGTGGAGGAATCCTCCTACAATGAGCAGTTCTTC; cdr3_aa: CSAGRVEESSYNEQFF; v_call: TRBV20-1; j_call: TRBJ2-1; clone_size: -; d_call: -
cdr3_nt: TGTGCCAGCAGCTTGACAGTCCCCACCTCCTACGAGCAGTACTTC; cdr3_aa: CASSLTVPTSYEQYF; v_call: TRBV11-2; j_call: TRBJ2-7; clone_size: -; d_call: -
cdr3_nt: TGTGCCACCAGTGACGGGGAAGCTAACTATGGCTACACCTTC; cdr3_aa: CATSDGEANYGYTF; v_call: TRBV24-1; j_call: TRBJ1-2; clone_size: -; d_call: -
cdr3_nt: TGCAGCGTTGGAGAAGCTTTCTTT; cdr3_aa: CSVGEAFF; v_call: TRBV29-1; j_call: TRBJ1-1; clone_size: -; d_call: -
cdr3_nt: TGCAGCGTTAGTGACAGCAATCAGCCCCAGCATTTT; cdr3_aa: CSVSDSNQPQHF; v_call: TRBV29-1; j_call: TRBJ1-5; clone_size: -; d_call: -
cdr3_nt: TGCAGTGCTGGGGACTACGAGCAGTACTTC; cdr3_aa: CSAGDYEQYF; v_call: TRBV20-1; j_call: TRBJ2-7; clone_size: -; d_call: -
cdr3_nt: TGTGCCACCAGTGATTGGGACAGGGAGGCCCAAGAGACCCAGTACTTC; cdr3_aa: CATSDWDREAQETQYF; v_call: TRBV24-1; j_call: TRBJ2-5; clone_size: -; d_call: TRBD1
cdr3_nt: TGTGCCAGCAGCTTAGGCATCGGGGCAGACTCTGCGGGCTACACCTTC; cdr3_aa: CASSLGIGADSAGYTF; v_call: TRBV7-2; j_call: TRBJ1-2; clone_size: -; d_call: -
cdr3_nt: TGTGCCAGCAGCTTAAGTAGGACAGGGGTCAATGAGCAGTTCTTC; cdr3_aa: CASSLSRTGVNEQFF; v_call: TRBV7-9; j_call: TRBJ2-1; clone_size: -; d_call: TRBD1
cdr3_nt: TGTGCCAGCAGCTCGCGATCGACAGGGAAATCCTACGAGCAGTACTTC; cdr3_aa: CASSSRSTGKSYEQYF; v_call: TRBV13; j_call: TRBJ2-7; clone_size: -; d_call: TRBD1
cdr3_nt: TGTGCCAGCAGCTTTAGCGGGGTCTTTAACACTGAAGCTTTCTTT; cdr3_aa: CASSFSGVFNTEAFF; v_call: TRBV7-8; j_call: TRBJ1-1; clone_size: -; d_call: -
cdr3_nt: TGTGCCAGCAGCGCGATACCGGGACAGGGATCCCCCCTCTCCTACAATGAGCAGTTCTTC; cdr3_aa: CASSAIPGQGSPLSYNEQFF; v_call: TRBV11-1; j_call: TRBJ2-1; clone_size: -; d_call: TRBD1
cdr3_nt: TGTGCCAGCAGCCCCAGGACTAGCGGGGGGGGCAATGAGCAGTTCTTC; cdr3_aa: CASSPRTSGGGNEQFF; v_call: TRBV11-2; j_call: TRBJ2-1; clone_size: -; d_call: TRBD2
cdr3_nt: TGTGCCAGCAGGATGGGTCGGGGAAACTACGAGCAGTACTTC; cdr3_aa: CASRMGRGNYEQYF; v_call: TRBV2; j_call: TRBJ2-7; clone_size: -; d_call: -
cdr3_nt: TGTGCCACCAGTGAGGGGGACAGGGCGACAGATACGCAGTATTTT; cdr3_aa: CATSEGDRATDTQYF; v_call: TRBV24-1; j_call: TRBJ2-3; clone_size: once; d_call: TRBD1
cdr3_nt: TGTGCCAGCTCCAGGGTATTCACCGGGGAGCTGTTTTTT; cdr3_aa: CASSRVFTGELFF; v_call: TRBV6-5; j_call: TRBJ2-2; clone_size: once; d_call: -
cdr3_nt: TGTGCCAGCCGACGCGACCGCTACGAGCAGTACTTC; cdr3_aa: CASRRDRYEQYF; v_call: TRBV12-3/TRBV12-4; j_call: TRBJ2-7; clone_size: -; d_call: -
cdr3_nt: TGTGCCAGCAGCTTAGGGTCCCTAGCGGGAGGTCTCGACAATGAGCAGTTCTTC; cdr3_aa: CASSLGSLAGGLDNEQFF; v_call: TRBV7-9; j_call: TRBJ2-1; clone_size: -; d_call: TRBD2
cdr3_nt: TGTGCCAGCAGCCCAGCAGACCTCGCAAGAGAGACCCAGTACTTC; cdr3_aa: CASSPADLARETQYF; v_call: TRBV9; j_call: TRBJ2-5; clone_size: -; d_call: -
cdr3_nt: TGCAGTGCTAGAGATGGCCTAGCGAGCCTAGGCCAGTACTTC; cdr3_aa: CSARDGLASLGQYF; v_call: TRBV20-1; j_call: TRBJ2-5; clone_size: -; d_call: -
cdr3_nt: TGCAGTGCTAGAGATTCGGAGAGAGCTTTCTTT; cdr3_aa: CSARDSERAFF; v_call: TRBV20-1; j_call: TRBJ1-1; clone_size: -; d_call: -